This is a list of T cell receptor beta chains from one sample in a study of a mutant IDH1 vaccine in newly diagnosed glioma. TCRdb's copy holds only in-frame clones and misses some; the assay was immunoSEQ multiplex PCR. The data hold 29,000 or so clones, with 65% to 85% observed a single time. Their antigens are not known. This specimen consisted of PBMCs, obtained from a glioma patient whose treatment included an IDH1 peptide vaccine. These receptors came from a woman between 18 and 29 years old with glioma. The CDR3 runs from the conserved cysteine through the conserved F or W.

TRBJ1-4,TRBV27,CASSSQILQGPFQKLFF
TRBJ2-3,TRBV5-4,CASSSSHLAAPLTDTQYF
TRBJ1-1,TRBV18,CASSRETGGRTEAFF
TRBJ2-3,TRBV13,CASSPYADFSSTDTQYF
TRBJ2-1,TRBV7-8,CASSLAYSDVEQFF
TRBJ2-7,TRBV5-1,CASSKGDRLARAYEQYF
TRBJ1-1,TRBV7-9,CASTHPAVVTEAFF
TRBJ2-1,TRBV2,CASRVRAGGDDEQFF
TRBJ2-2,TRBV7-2,CASSSTWPTGELFF
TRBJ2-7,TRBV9,CASSVGDTYEQYF
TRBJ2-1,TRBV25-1,CASSSWGSHNEQFF
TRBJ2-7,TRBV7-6,CASSSDRGPYEQYF
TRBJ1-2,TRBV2,CASSVGKNYGYTF
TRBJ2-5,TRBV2,CASSEWGARGETQYF
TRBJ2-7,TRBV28,CASTQGATYEQYF
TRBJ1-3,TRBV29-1,CSAGGTPSSGNTIYF
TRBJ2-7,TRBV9,CASTSDSGGDRYEQYF
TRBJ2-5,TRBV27,CASSSIGETQYF